This T cell receptor beta chain came from a study of regulatory T cells in long-lasting Graves disease. Libraries of TCR beta came from iRepertoire HTBI primers plus Arm-PCR of CDR3 regions. Per the original data handling: Spanning all samples, the identified segments comprised 60 to 70 TRBV and 14 TRBJ. TCRdb re-derived calls from the multiplex PCR reads in MiXCR, one entry per CDR3 protein. TCRdb, rather than the study authors, made the V and J calls. The data contain approximately 350,000 distinct CDR3 sequences, approximately 15% of them singletons. The sample holds many counts of this clonotype. Antigen unknown. Germline values: CDR1 SGHRS, CDR2 YFSETQ. The CDR3 is made up of 15 amino acids. V was clipped by 1 base and J by 1 base, with 9 bases between them. Study outcomes and limitations: Accuracy may have suffered from the small sample size.

Time point specified: newly diagnosed GD, antithyroid drugs for less than 3 months. Researchers made the TCR library from RNA that was extracted from PBMCs. The same sample was also studied in work on T cells in Graves' hyperthyroidism and ophthalmopathy. That source reports: The definition of stable Graves' hyperthyroidism was no ophthalmopathy progression within 18 months.

The sequenced sample was peripheral blood mononuclear cells (PBMCs), obtained at new diagnosis, from a patient treated with antithyroid drugs. V usage is TRBV5-1 and J usage is TRBJ1-3; no firm D call. The receptor's source is a man between 40 and 49 years old with Graves disease. CDR3 in amino acids: CASSLTAASGNTIYF. CDR3 in DNA: TGCGCCAGCAGCTTGACGGCGGCATCTGGAAACACCATATATTTT.